This note documents a single T cell receptor beta chain sequence. Its cognate antigen is unknown. Participants comprised healthy donors of bone marrow. PCR amplification relied on 60 Vbeta primers (plus 13 Jbeta primers). The protocol was immunoSEQ multiplex PCR, while the TCRdb copy is restricted to in-frame clones and leaves out a portion. The sample yields 50,000 to 65,000 clones, about 72% seen once. This specimen belongs to a study of cytomegalovirus exposure and HLA in healthy donors. For the study at large: Earlier, roughly 180 million T cells were analyzed, and fewer than 120 million unique TCR beta sequences were found among them. Early release data held some 79 million unique TCRs from HLA-typed donors. Study conclusions and caveats: Later genetic work tied a missense DCLRE1C variant to beta-chain V and J trimming.

The V and J ends lost 5 bases and 2 bases respectively, with 8 bases between them. The germline V gene encodes CDR1 SSHAT and CDR2 FNYEAQ (reference sequence). The CDR3 has 13 residues. The sequencing input was PBMCs. The clonotype was recovered from a man aged 50 to 60 in good health and CMV-seropositive. The rearrangement links TRBV7-7 to TRBJ2-3; D ambiguous. The CDR3 reads CASSRAYTDTQYF. The CDR3 DNA sequence: TGTGCCAGCAGCCGTGCCTACACAGATACGCAGTATTTT.